The source of this T cell receptor (beta chain) is a study of cytotoxic CD8 clonotypes in ibrutinib-treated CLL. Study-wide points: Rising at ibrutinib response, clonality subsequently fell back toward baseline at progression.

Using immunoSEQ multiplex PCR, the repertoire was profiled, and TCRdb retains in-frame clones only, with some absent. The profile shows 50,000 or so clones, around four fifths of them singletons. About this clone: The antigen is undetermined.

The CDR3 has 16 residues. The germline gives CDR1 LNHDA, CDR2 SQIVND (reference sequence). Losses at the gene ends were 7 bases for V and 5 bases for J; bases not matched to a gene: 14. The chain links TRBV19 to TRBJ2-5; 9 bases line up with TRBD1. Source: PBMCs, taken after 24 months of ibrutinib treatment. The source is a human donor with chronic lymphocytic leukemia. The CDR3 loop is CASTNTGGGRGETQYF. The CDR3 DNA reads as TGTGCCAGTACCAACACAGGGGGCGGCCGGGGGGAGACCCAGTACTTC.